What follows are 18 T cell receptor beta chains derived from one specimen sequenced in a study of T-cell reconstitution after alpha-beta-depleted transplantation in children. Preparing the TCRbeta library involved the use of unique molecular identifiers. TCRdb re-called the PCR reads with MiXCR, one entry per CDR3 protein. The sample has hundreds of thousands of distinct CDR3 sequences, approximately 15% seen once. Sequenced material: PBMCs from the stem cell graft donor, taken from the stem cell graft. The source of these receptors is a human donor who donated a stem cell graft to a child with acute myeloid leukemia.

V usage is TRBV29-1 and J usage is TRBJ2-3; no clear D. With 7 bases removed from V and 0 bases from J, the gap between germline ends came to 5 bases. The CDR3 has 11 residues. Germline CDR1 is SQVTM and CDR2 is ANQGSEA. Here the CDR3 DNA reads TGCAGCGGCCTTAGCACAGATACGCAGTATTTT. Translated: CSGLSTDTQYF.

This clonotype was seen more than once but under ten times. CDR3 sequence: CASSLGVGQIYEQYF. DNA for the CDR3: TGTGCCAGCAGCTTAGGGGTTGGGCAGATCTACGAGCAGTACTTC. V and J are TRBV7-2 and TRBJ2-7; D ambiguous. Trimming pared 1 base from V and 3 bases from J, leaving 13 bases between. Germline CDR1 is SGHTA and CDR2 is FQGNSA. This CDR3 region has 15 residues.

This clonotype has at least ten counts. V usage is TRBV12-3 or TRBV12-4 and J usage is TRBJ2-2; TRBD1 agrees at 7 bases. The V gene end was trimmed by 4 bases and the J gene end by 0 bases; junction bases not matched to a gene: 11. The CDR3 extends over 18 amino acids. This chain's CDR3 is CASSSPRQGFANTGELFF. CDR3 sequence (DNA): TGTGCCAGCAGTTCTCCTCGACAGGGATTTGCGAACACCGGGGAGCTGTTTTTT.

The chain carries TRBV6-6 and TRBJ1-2, with a weak D call TRBD1 (5 bases). The V gene's germline CDR1 is MNHNY and CDR2 SVGAGI (reference sequence). The V end was cut by 8 bases, the J end by 4 bases, with 11 bases between. The length of the CDR3 is 12 residues. DNA of the CDR3: TGTGCCAGCGCTGGGGCGGGCTATGGCTACACCTTC. As protein: CASAGAGYGYTF.

This chain joins TRBV5-1 and TRBJ1-3, with 12 bases matching TRBD1. The CDR3 is 18 residues long. Germline V gene data show CDR1 as SGHRS and CDR2 as YFSETQ. Trimming cost V 3 bases and J 0 bases; bases outside gene matches: 7. CDR3: CASSSGTGGISSGNTIYF. The CDR3 region has the DNA TGCGCCAGCAGCTCCGGGACAGGGGGCATTAGCTCTGGAAACACCATATATTTT.

About this clonotype: This may stem from a read error, because a much larger clone lies one nucleotide away. V usage is TRBV7-9 and J usage is TRBJ1-1; no clear D gene. Germline V gives CDR1 SEHNR, CDR2 FQNEAQ (reference sequence). The CDR3 length is 15 residues. CDR3 amino acids: CASSHFGESGTDAFF. The CDR3 DNA is TGTGCCAGCAGCCATTTCGGGGAGTCGGGCACTGACGCTTTCTTT.

There are many counts of this clonotype. This chain uses TRBV4-3 with TRBJ2-7; the D gene could be TRBD1 or TRBD2 (6 bases each). V gave up 0 bases and J gave up 3 bases, with 12 bases separating them. The CDR3 is made up of 15 amino acids. CDR1 and CDR2 (germline): LGHNA, YSLEER. The CDR3 bases are TGCGCCAGCAGCCAAGAAGGGGGGCGTAGCTACGAGCAGTACTTC. This gives the protein CASSQEGGRSYEQYF.

Only a few counts were recorded for this clonotype. The V gene is TRBV20-1, the J gene TRBJ1-4; a weak D match, TRBD1 (5 bases). Trimming left V 4 bases short and J 5 bases short, with 11 bases between. Germline CDR1 reads DFQATT; CDR2 reads SNEGSKA (reference sequence). The CDR3 loop spans 13 amino acids. This CDR3 reads CSAIGEGNEKLFF. CDR3 DNA: TGCAGTGCTATAGGGGAGGGGAATGAAAAACTGTTTTTT.

Ten or more counts support this clonotype. The rearrangement joins TRBV20-1 to TRBJ2-3; 8 bases map to TRBD1. The germline gives CDR1 DFQATT, CDR2 SNEGSKA (reference sequence). This CDR3 region has 13 residues. V was pared by 6 bases and J by 3 bases, with 5 bases of the junction left unmatched. The CDR3 bases are TGCAGTGCCGTATGGACAGGGACAGATACGCAGTATTTT. Translation gives CSAVWTGTDTQYF.

This clonotype was seen only a few times. This sequence joins TRBV7-8 and TRBJ1-3; the D gene is possibly TRBD1 (6 bases). Trimming removed 5 bases from V and 4 bases from J, with 15 bases in between. This CDR3 spans 15 amino acids. Per the germline V gene, CDR1 is SGHVS and CDR2 is FQNEAQ. The CDR3 DNA follows: TGTGCCAGCAGCATACCCAGGGGATCCGGAAACACCATATATTTT. Translated: CASSIPRGSGNTIYF.

Regarding this clonotype: The CDR3 ends on some other residue instead of the conserved phenylalanine or tryptophan, so this is likely a read error. The J gene is TRBJ1-4, the V gene TRBV5-5; the D is unclear. Germline loops: CDR1 SGHKS, CDR2 YYEKEE (reference sequence). Trimming removed 0 bases at V and 8 bases at J, with 11 bases between. The CDR3 loop spans 14 amino acids. CDR3 sequence (DNA): TGTGCCAGCAGCTTGGACGGGTTTGGCGAAAAACTGTTTGTT. Amino acid sequence: CASSLDGFGEKLFV.

This clonotype was recorded many times. V and J are TRBV29-1 and TRBJ2-7; 10 nucleotides match TRBD1. CDR3 length equals 11 residues. After removal of 4 bases from V and 6 bases from J, the junction contained 0 bases not matched to a gene. The germline gives CDR1 SQVTM, CDR2 ANQGSEA. The CDR3 reads CSVGDRGEQYF. CDR3 sequence (DNA): TGCAGCGTTGGGGACAGGGGCGAGCAGTACTTC.

This clonotype appeared many times. The chain recombines TRBV10-2 with TRBJ1-2; D remains ambiguous. V lost 0 bases, J lost 5 bases, and 10 bases lay in between. The CDR3 consists of 14 residues. Germline V CDR1 and CDR2: WSHSY, SAAADI. The chain's CDR3 is CASSESGGSYGYTF. CDR3 bases: TGCGCCAGCAGTGAGTCCGGCGGTTCGTATGGCTACACCTTC.

This clonotype appeared many times. The CDR3 sequence: CATSRDNEQFF. The CDR3 DNA reads TGTGCCACCAGCAGAGACAATGAGCAGTTCTTC. This chain links TRBV15 with TRBJ2-1; D is unclear. The CDR3 runs to 11 residues. V gave up 0 bases and J gave up 6 bases, with 0 bases separating them. Germline V gene lookup returns CDR1 LNHNV and CDR2 YYDKDF (reference sequence).

This sequence joins TRBV5-4 and TRBJ1-1; D not resolved. Per germline, CDR1 SGHNT and CDR2 YYREEE (reference sequence). With 3 bases removed from V and 6 bases from J, the gap between germline ends came to 15 bases. The CDR3 is made up of 14 amino acids. Written as DNA, the CDR3 is TGTGCCAGCAGCTCGGCCGGAGGGTACGCTGAAGCTTTCTTT. This translates into CASSSAGGYAEAFF.

A few counts support this clonotype. The chain uses TRBV5-1 and TRBJ2-6; D call uncertain. Germline assignment: CDR1 SGHRS and CDR2 YFSETQ. The CDR3 is made up of 17 amino acids. The ends were cut back, 0 bases at V and 0 bases at J, with 10 bases in the middle. In DNA, the CDR3 is TGCGCCAGCAGCTTGGACAGTCTGAACTCTGGGGCCAACGTCCTGACTTTC. Amino acid sequence: CASSLDSLNSGANVLTF.

The chain links TRBV20-1 to TRBJ2-2, with unresolved D. CDR1 DFQATT and CDR2 SNEGSKA come from the germline V gene (reference sequence). This CDR3 region has 14 residues. V dropped 0 bases and J dropped 4 bases, with 9 bases sitting between them. The CDR3 here is CSARDSGPTGELFF. CDR3 sequence (DNA): TGCAGTGCTAGAGATTCGGGCCCCACCGGGGAGCTGTTTTTT.

At least ten counts were recorded for this clonotype. The rearrangement joins TRBV20-1 to TRBJ1-3; D may be TRBD1 (5 bases). The CDR3 contains 12 residues. The germline V gene has CDR1 DFQATT and CDR2 SNEGSKA (reference sequence). V lost 6 bases, J lost 4 bases, and 10 bases lay in between. DNA of the CDR3: TGCAGTGCAGAAAGACAGGGAAACACCATATATTTT. This codes for CSAERQGNTIYF.